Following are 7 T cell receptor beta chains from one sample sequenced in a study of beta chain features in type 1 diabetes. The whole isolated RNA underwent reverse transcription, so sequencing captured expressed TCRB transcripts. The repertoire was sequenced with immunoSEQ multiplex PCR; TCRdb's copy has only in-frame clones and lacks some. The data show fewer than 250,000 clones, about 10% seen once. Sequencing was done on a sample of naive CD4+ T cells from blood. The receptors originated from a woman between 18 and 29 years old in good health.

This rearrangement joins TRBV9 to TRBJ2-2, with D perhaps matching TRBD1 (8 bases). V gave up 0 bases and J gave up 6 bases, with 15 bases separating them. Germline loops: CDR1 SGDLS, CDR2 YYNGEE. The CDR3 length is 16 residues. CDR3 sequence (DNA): TGTGCCAGCAGCGTAGCTACAGGGGGGGTGGCCGGGGAGCTGTTTTTT. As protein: CASSVATGGVAGELFF.

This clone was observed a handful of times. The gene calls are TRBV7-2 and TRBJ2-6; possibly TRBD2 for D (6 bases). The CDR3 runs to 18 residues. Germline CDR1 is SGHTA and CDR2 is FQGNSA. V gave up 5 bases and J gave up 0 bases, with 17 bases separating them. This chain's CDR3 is CASSPLVSGSSGANVLTF. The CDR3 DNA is TGTGCCAGCAGCCCCCTGGTTAGCGGTAGCTCTGGGGCCAACGTCCTGACTTTC.

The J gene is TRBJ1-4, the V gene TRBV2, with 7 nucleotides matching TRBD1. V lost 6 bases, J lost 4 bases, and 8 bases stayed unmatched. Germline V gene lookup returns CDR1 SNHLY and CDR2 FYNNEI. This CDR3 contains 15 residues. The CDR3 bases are TGTGCCAGCAGGAGAACAGGGGCGGGTAATGAAAAACTGTTTTTT. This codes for CASRRTGAGNEKLFF.

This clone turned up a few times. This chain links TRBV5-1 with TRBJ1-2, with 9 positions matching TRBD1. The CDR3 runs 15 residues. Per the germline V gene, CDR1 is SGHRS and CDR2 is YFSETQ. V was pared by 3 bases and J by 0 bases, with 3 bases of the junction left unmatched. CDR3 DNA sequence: TGCGCCAGCAGCTGGGGACAGGGCACTAACTATGGCTACACCTTC. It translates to CASSWGQGTNYGYTF.

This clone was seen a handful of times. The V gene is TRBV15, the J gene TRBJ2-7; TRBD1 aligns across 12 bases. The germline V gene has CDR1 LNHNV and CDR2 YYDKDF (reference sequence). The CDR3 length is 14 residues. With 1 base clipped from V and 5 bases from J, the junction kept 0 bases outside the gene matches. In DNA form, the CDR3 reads TGTGCCACCAGCAGAGGGGACAGGGGGCACGAGCAGTACTTC. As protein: CATSRGDRGHEQYF. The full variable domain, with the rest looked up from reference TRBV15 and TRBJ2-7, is DAMVIQNPRYQVTQFGKPVTLSCSQTLNHNVMYWYQQKSSQAPKLLFHYYDKDFNNEADTPDNFQSRRPNTSFCFLDIRSPGLGDTAMYLCATSRGDRGHEQYFGPGTRLTVT.

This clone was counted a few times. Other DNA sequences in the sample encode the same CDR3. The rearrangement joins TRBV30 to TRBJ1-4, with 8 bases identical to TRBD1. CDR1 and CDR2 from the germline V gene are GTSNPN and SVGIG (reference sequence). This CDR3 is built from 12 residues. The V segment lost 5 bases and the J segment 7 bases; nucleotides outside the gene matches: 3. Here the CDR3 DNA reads TGTGCCTGGGGACAGGGTGGTGAAAAACTGTTTTTT. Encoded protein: CAWGQGGEKLFF.

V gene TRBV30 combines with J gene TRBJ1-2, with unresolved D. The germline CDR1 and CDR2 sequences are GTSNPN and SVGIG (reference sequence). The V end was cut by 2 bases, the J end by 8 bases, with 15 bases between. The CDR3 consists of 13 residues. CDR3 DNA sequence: TGTGCCTGGAGTAATGCGATCCGGGGAGGCTACACCTTC. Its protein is CAWSNAIRGGYTF.